The present T cell receptor beta chain was sequenced within a study of CD8 T cells in ankylosing spondylitis. TCRdb processed the 5' RACE reads anew with MiXCR; each CDR3 protein has one entry. The sample has fewer than 250,000 distinct CDR3 sequences, roughly 26% seen once. This clonotype has ten or more counts. There are 15 residues in the CDR3. V was trimmed by 8 bases and J by 2 bases, leaving 17 bases between them. This receptor was taken from a male donor with ankylosing spondylitis or in good health (not recorded which). V and J are TRBV12-3 or TRBV12-4 and TRBJ2-3; D uncertain. Source material: blood, either unsorted or a sorted T cell fraction (not recorded which). CDR3 residues: CASSGRALNTDTQYF. The CDR3 DNA reads as TGTGCCAGCTCCGGACGGGCCCTCAACACAGATACGCAGTATTTT.